Reported below is one T cell receptor beta chain. The target antigen is unknown. Germline values: CDR1 LGHNT, CDR2 FRNRAP. The CDR3 loop spans 14 amino acids. V was clipped by 6 bases and J by 4 bases; unmatched bases: 5. This sample is part of a study of cytomegalovirus exposure and HLA in healthy donors. Study-wide findings and caveats: The authors enumerated around 150 TCR beta chains as linked to cytomegalovirus. Many donors carried some public TCRs, although rarity characterized most TCR sequences.

The donors were part of the validation cohort of 100 to 150 subjects. That cohort was separate from the first cohort, which comprised under 750 subjects. Generated by immunoSEQ multiplex PCR, the TCRdb table keeps only in-frame clones and is missing some. The sample contains roughly 120,000 clones, over 75% of which appear only once. J is TRBJ2-3 and V is TRBV12-5; 9 nucleotides line up with TRBD2. The source material was PBMCs. The clonotype was recovered from a young woman in good health and CMV-seropositive. The CDR3 protein is CASGPGLASDTQYF. The CDR3 DNA sequence: TGTGCTAGTGGACCGGGACTAGCATCAGATACGCAGTATTTT. The complete variable domain, with remaining parts taken from reference TRBV12-5 and TRBJ2-3, reads DARVTQTPRHKVTEMGQEVTMRCQPILGHNTVFWYRQTMMQGLELLAYFRNRAPLDDSGMPKDRFSAEMPDATLATLKIQPSEPRDSAVYFCASGPGLASDTQYFGPGTRLTVL.